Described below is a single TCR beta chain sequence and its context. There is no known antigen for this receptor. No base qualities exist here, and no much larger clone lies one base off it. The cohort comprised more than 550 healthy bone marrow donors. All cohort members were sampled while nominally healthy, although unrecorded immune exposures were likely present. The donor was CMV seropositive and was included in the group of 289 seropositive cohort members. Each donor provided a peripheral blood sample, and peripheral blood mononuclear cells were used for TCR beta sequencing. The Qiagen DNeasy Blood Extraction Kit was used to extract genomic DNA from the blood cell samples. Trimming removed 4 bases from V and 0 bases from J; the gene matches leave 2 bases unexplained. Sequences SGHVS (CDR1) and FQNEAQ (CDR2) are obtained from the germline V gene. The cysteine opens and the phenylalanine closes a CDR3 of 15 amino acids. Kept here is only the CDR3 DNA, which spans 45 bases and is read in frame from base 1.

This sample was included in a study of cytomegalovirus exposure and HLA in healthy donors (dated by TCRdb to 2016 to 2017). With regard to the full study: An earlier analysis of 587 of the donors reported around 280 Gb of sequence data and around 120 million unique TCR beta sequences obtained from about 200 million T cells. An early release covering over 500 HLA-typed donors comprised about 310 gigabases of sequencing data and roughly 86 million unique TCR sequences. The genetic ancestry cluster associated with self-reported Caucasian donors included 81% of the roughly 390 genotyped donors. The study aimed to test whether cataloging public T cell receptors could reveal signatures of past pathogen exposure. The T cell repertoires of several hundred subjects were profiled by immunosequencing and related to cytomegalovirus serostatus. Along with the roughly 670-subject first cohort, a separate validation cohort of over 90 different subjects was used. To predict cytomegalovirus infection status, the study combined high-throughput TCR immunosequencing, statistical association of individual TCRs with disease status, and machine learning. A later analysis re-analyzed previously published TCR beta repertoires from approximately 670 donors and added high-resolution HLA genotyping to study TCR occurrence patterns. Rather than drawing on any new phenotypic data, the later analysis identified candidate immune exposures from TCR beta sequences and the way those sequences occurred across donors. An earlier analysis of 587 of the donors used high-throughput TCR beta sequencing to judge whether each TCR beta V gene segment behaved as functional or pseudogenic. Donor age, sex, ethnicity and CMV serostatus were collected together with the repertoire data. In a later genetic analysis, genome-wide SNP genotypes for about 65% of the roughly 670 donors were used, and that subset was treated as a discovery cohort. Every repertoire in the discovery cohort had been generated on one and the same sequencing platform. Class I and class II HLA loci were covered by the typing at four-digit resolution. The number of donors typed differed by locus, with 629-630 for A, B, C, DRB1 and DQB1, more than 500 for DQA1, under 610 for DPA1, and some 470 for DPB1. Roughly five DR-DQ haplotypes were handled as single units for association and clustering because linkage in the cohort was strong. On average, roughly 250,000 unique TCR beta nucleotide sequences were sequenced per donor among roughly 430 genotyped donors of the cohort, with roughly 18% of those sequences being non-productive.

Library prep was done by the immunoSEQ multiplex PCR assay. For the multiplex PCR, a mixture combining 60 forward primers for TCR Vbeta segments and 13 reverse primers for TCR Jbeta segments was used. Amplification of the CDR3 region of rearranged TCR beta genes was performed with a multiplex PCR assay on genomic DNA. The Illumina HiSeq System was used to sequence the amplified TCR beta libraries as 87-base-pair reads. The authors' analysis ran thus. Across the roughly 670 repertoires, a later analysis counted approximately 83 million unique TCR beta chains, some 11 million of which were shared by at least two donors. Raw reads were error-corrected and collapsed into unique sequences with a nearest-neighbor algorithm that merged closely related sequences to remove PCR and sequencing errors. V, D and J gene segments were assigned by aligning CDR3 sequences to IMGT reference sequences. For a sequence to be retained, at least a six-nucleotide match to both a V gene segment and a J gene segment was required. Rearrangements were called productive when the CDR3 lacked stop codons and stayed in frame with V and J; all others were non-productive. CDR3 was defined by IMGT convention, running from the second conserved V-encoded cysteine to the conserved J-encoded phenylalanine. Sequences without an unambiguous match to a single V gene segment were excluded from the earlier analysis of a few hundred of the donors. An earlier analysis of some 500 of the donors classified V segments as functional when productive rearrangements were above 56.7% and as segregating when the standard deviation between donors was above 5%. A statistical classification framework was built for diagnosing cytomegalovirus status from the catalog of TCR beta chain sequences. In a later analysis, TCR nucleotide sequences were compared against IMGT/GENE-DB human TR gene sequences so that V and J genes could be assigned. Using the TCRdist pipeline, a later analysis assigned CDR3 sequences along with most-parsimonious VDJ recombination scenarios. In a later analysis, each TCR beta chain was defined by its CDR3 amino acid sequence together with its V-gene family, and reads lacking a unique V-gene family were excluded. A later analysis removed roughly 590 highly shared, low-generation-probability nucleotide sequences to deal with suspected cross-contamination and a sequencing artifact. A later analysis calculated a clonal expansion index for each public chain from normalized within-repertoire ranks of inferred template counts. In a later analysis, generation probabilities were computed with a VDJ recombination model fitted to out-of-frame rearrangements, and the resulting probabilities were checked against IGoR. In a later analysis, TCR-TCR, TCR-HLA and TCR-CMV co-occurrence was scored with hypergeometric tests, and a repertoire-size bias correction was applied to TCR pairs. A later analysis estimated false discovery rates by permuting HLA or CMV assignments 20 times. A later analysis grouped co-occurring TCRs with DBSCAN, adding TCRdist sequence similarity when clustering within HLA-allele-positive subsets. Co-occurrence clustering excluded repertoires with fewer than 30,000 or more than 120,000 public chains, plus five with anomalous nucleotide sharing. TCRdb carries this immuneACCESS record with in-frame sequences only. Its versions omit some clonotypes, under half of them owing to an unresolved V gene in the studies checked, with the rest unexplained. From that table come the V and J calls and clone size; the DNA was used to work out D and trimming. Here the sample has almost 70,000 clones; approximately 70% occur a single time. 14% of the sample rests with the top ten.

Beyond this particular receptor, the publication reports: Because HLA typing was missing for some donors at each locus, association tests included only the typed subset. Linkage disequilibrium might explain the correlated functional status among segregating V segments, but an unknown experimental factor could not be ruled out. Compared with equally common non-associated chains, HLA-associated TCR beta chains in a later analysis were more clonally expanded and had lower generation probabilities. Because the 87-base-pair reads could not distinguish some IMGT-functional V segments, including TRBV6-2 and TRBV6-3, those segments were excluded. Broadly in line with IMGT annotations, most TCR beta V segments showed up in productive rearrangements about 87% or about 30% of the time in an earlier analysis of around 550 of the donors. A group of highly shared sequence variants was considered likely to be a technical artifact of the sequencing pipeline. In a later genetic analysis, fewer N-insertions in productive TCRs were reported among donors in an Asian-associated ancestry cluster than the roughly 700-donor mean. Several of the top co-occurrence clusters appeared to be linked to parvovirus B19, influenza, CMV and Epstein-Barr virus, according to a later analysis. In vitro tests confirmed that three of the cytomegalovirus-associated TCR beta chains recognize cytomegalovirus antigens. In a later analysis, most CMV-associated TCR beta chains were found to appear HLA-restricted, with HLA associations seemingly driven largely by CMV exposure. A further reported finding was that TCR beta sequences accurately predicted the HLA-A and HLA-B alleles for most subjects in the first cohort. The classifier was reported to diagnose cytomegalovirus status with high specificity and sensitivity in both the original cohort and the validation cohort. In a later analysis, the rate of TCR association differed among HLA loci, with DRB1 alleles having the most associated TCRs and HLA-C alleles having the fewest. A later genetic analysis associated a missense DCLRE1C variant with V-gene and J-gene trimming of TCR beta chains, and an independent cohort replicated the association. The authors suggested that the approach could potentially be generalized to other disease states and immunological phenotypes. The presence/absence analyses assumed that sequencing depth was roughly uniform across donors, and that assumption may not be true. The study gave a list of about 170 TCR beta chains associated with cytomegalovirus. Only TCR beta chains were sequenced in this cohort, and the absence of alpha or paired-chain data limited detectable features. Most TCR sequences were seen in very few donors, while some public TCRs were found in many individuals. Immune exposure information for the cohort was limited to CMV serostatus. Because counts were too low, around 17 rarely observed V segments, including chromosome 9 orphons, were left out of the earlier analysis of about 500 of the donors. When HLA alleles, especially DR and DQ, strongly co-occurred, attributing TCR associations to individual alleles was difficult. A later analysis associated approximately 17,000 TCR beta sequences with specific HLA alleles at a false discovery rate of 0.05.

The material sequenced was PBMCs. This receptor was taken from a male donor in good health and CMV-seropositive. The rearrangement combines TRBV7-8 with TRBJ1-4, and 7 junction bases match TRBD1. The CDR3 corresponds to CASSSTGATNEKLFF. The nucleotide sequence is TGTGCCAGCAGCTCTACAGGGGCAACTAATGAAAAACTGTTTTTT.